Listed below are T cell receptor beta chains from one sample, sequenced in a study of blood T cell repertoires in COVID-19. Sequencing used immunoSEQ multiplex PCR; TCRdb keeps in-frame clones, though not all of them. There are approximately 170,000 clones in the sample; roughly 90% occur only once, and roughly a sixth lies in the top ten. The sample comprised peripheral blood. All receptors derive from a man aged 60 to 69 with active or convalescent COVID-19. The CDR3 runs from the conserved cysteine through the conserved F or W. D genes are given only for firm matches. Clone size is shown for a subset of rows, as once, few, many or a class of expanded clone.

j_gene,v_gene,d_gene,abundance,CDR3nt,CDR3aa
TRBJ1-3,TRBV21-1,-,-,TGTGCCAGCAGCAAAGACCCAGGACAGGGTGTTAGAAACACCATATATTTT,CASSKDPGQGVRNTIYF
TRBJ2-7,TRBV30,-,-,TGTGCCTGGAGTGTACGCTCGGGGCAGTACTTC,CAWSVRSGQYF
TRBJ1-2,TRBV10-3,TRBD1,once,TGTGCCATCAGTGAGCAGAGACAGGGGGGGTATGGCTACACCTTC,CAISEQRQGGYGYTF
TRBJ1-1,TRBV28,-,once,TGTGCCAGCAGTACAGCATTGAACACTGAAGCTTTCTTT,CASSTALNTEAFF
TRBJ2-7,TRBV19,TRBD1,-,TGTGCCAGTAGTTCGACAGGGTCCTACGAGCAGTACTTC,CASSSTGSYEQYF
TRBJ2-2,TRBV5-1,-,once,TGCGCCAGCAGCTTGGACATCGGGGAGCTGTTTTTT,CASSLDIGELFF
TRBJ1-1,TRBV12-3/TRBV12-4,-,-,TGTGCCAGCAGACCACAACTGAACACTGAAGCTTTCTTT,CASRPQLNTEAFF
TRBJ1-2,TRBV27,TRBD1,few,TGTGCCAGCAGTCAGAAGACAGGGAATAACTATGGCTACACCTTC,CASSQKTGNNYGYTF
TRBJ1-1,TRBV9,-,-,TGTGCCAGCAGCCCCGGGGGGGACACTGAAGCTTTCTTT,CASSPGGDTEAFF
TRBJ1-1,TRBV19,TRBD1,-,TGTGCCAGTTCGGCGGACAGGTTTAAAATGAACACTGAAGCTTTCTTT,CASSADRFKMNTEAFF
TRBJ2-7,TRBV5-1,-,once,TGCGCCAGCAGCTTGTTGCCCCCTAGCGAGATGAAGTACGAGCAGTACTTC,CASSLLPPSEMKYEQYF
TRBJ1-1,TRBV30,-,-,TGTGCCTGGAGTGTACTACTGAACACTGAAGCTTTCTTT,CAWSVLLNTEAFF
TRBJ2-1,TRBV12-2,-,-,TGTGCAAGTCGCTTAGGAGCTAGCGGGAGGCCCGATTACAATGAGCAGTTCTTC,CASRLGASGRPDYNEQFF
TRBJ1-4,TRBV7-9,TRBD1,few,TGTGCCAGCAGCCCACCGGGACAGGGTGTAAATGAAAAACTGTTTTTT,CASSPPGQGVNEKLFF
TRBJ1-3,TRBV7-6,-,-,TGTGCCAGCAGCTTAGGGCCGATCTCTGGAAACACCATATATTTT,CASSLGPISGNTIYF
TRBJ2-3,TRBV3-1/TRBV3-2,TRBD2,-,TGTGCCAGCAGCCCCCGGGTAGCGGGGGGCCGTAACACAGATACGCAGTATTTT,CASSPRVAGGRNTDTQYF
TRBJ2-2,TRBV24-1,TRBD2,-,TGTGCCACCAGCGTAGCGGGAGGCACCGGGGAGCTGTTTTTT,CATSVAGGTGELFF
TRBJ1-3,TRBV7-2,-,few,TGTGCCAGCAGCCGCCTCGTCAGCTCTGGAAACACCATATATTTT,CASSRLVSSGNTIYF
TRBJ1-1,TRBV6-5,-,-,TGTGCCAGCAGGCCCGGGGTAGGGAGGGTTTCTGAAGCTTTCTTT,CASRPGVGRVSEAFF
TRBJ2-3,TRBV7-2,-,-,TGTGCCAGCAGCTTAGTTGGCGGCCTCACAGATACGCAGTATTTT,CASSLVGGLTDTQYF
TRBJ2-1,TRBV9,TRBD2,-,TGTGCCAGCAGTCCCGGACTAGCGGGGGAGCAGTTCTTC,CASSPGLAGEQFF
TRBJ1-2,TRBV18,-,-,TGTGCCAGCTCACCAAATCTGGACTTTTGGCAGCAAGATAACTATGGCTACACCTTC,CASSPNLDFWQQDNYGYTF
TRBJ1-3,TRBV6-1,TRBD1,-,TGTGCCAGCAGTGAAAACTCCGGGACAGGGGTAACGAGCTCTGGAAACACCATATATTTT,CASSENSGTGVTSSGNTIYF
TRBJ2-2,TRBV18,-,-,TGTGCCAGCTCAACTCCGGGTTACACCGGGGAGCTGTTTTTT,CASSTPGYTGELFF
TRBJ1-5,TRBV2,-,-,TGTGCCAGCACGACAGTTCCCGCCTATAGCAATCAGCCCCAGCATTTT,CASTTVPAYSNQPQHF
TRBJ1-3,TRBV11-3,TRBD1,few,TGTGCCAGCAGCCTGACAGGGTCTGGAAACACCATATATTTT,CASSLTGSGNTIYF
TRBJ1-6,TRBV3-1/TRBV3-2,-,-,TGTGCCAGCAGCCAAGCGGGTAGCACCTATAATTCACCCCTCCACTTT,CASSQAGSTYNSPLHF
TRBJ1-5,TRBV19,TRBD1,-,TGTGCCAGTAAATACCGGGACAGGGGCAATCAGCCCCAGCATTTT,CASKYRDRGNQPQHF
TRBJ1-1,TRBV5-6,-,-,TGTGCCAGCAGCTTCCGAGGTAGCACTGAAGCTTTCTTT,CASSFRGSTEAFF
TRBJ1-5,TRBV10-1,TRBD1,-,TGCGCCAGCAGTACAGGGGATCAGCCCCAGCATTTT,CASSTGDQPQHF
TRBJ1-4,TRBV19,TRBD1,-,TGTGCCAGTAGCCCGGGACAGGGGGGGGAAAAACTGTTTTTT,CASSPGQGGEKLFF
TRBJ1-5,TRBV3-1/TRBV3-2,-,-,TGTGCCAGCAGCCAAGAATTGGGCTCGGAAGGCAATCAGCCCCAGCATTTT,CASSQELGSEGNQPQHF
TRBJ2-7,TRBV9,TRBD2,-,TGTGCCAGCAGCGTCGGACTAGCGGGAGGGCTCTATCCTCACACCTACGAGCAGTACTTC,CASSVGLAGGLYPHTYEQYF
TRBJ2-7,TRBV11-3,TRBD1,-,TGTGCCAGCAGCCGGAGACAGGGAGTAGCCGAGCAGTACTTC,CASSRRQGVAEQYF
TRBJ2-7,TRBV5-4,TRBD2,-,TGTGCCAGCAGCTTGGACCGGGGGGGTATATACGAGCAGTACTTC,CASSLDRGGIYEQYF
TRBJ1-1,TRBV7-8,-,-,TGTGCCAGCAGCTCGTCTGGTGCGGCCCCGGGGACTGAAGCTTTCTTT,CASSSSGAAPGTEAFF
TRBJ1-5,TRBV19,-,few,TGTGCCAGTAGTATTCAGACTGGCCAGCCCCAGCATTTT,CASSIQTGQPQHF
TRBJ2-7,TRBV7-2,TRBD1,once,TGTGCCAGCAGCTTTGACAGGGGGTATCGCTACGAGCAGTACTTC,CASSFDRGYRYEQYF
TRBJ1-1,TRBV2,-,-,TGTGCCAGCAGTGAGGGACTCTTGGGCACTGAAGCTTTCTTT,CASSEGLLGTEAFF
TRBJ2-2,TRBV2,TRBD1,-,TGTGCCAGCAGCGCTGGGACAGGGTGGAACACCGGGGAGCTGTTTTTT,CASSAGTGWNTGELFF
TRBJ1-3,TRBV9,-,-,TGTGCCAGCAGCGTAGAAACAGGTTACTCTGGAAACACCATATATTTT,CASSVETGYSGNTIYF
TRBJ1-5,TRBV4-1,TRBD1,-,TGCGCCAGCAGCCAAGATACAGGGGTTAGCAATCAGCCCCAGCATTTT,CASSQDTGVSNQPQHF
TRBJ1-5,TRBV30,TRBD1,-,TGTGCCTGGAGTATCGGGACAGTCAATCAGCCCCAGCATTTT,CAWSIGTVNQPQHF
TRBJ2-1,TRBV11-2,-,-,TGTGCCAGCAGCTTTGGTCCGGTCAATGAGCAGTTCTTC,CASSFGPVNEQFF
TRBJ1-1,TRBV29-1,-,once,TGCAGCGTCAGGTACACCACTGAAGCTTTCTTT,CSVRYTTEAFF
TRBJ1-4,TRBV21-1,-,once,TGTGCCAGCAGCAAAAGACCGACTATAATTACGACTAATGAAAAACTGTTTTTT,CASSKRPTIITTNEKLFF
TRBJ1-4,TRBV6-5,TRBD1,-,TGTGCCAGCAGTTCCGGGACAGGCGGTAATGAAAAACTGTTTTTT,CASSSGTGGNEKLFF
TRBJ2-2,TRBV29-1,TRBD1,-,TGCAGCGTTCAGGACAGGAAGAACACCGGGGAGCTGTTTTTT,CSVQDRKNTGELFF
TRBJ1-1,TRBV7-6,-,-,TGTGCCAGCAGCTTAGTGGCAGGGACTGTAGGTGAAGCTTTCTTT,CASSLVAGTVGEAFF
TRBJ1-2,TRBV7-2,TRBD1,-,TGTGCCAGCAGCTTAGGCAGGGGGCTTGGCTATGGCTACACCTTC,CASSLGRGLGYGYTF
TRBJ2-2,TRBV9,-,-,TGTGCCAGCAGCACGCGATGGGGGCTGGTCGCCGGCGGGGAGCTGTTTTTT,CASSTRWGLVAGGELFF
TRBJ1-1,TRBV10-3,TRBD1,-,TGTGCCATCAGTGAGGGACAGGGGAACACTGAAGCTTTCTTT,CAISEGQGNTEAFF
TRBJ1-2,TRBV10-3,TRBD1,-,TGTGCCACAAGACAGGGTACGGGAAACGATGGCTACACCTTC,CATRQGTGNDGYTF
TRBJ2-1,TRBV7-2,TRBD2,-,TGTGCCAGCAGCTGGAGTAGCGGGAGCTCCTACAATGAGCAGTTCTTC,CASSWSSGSSYNEQFF
TRBJ1-1,TRBV5-4,-,-,TGTGCCAGCAGCGACACTACAGGTTACACTGAAGCTTTCTTT,CASSDTTGYTEAFF